This T cell receptor beta chain was identified during a study of CD8 T cells in ankylosing spondylitis. General observations from the study: Seemingly characteristic of ankylosing spondylitis blood was a TCR beta motif consisting of eight highly homologous variants. A CD8+ phenotype characterized the disease-linked clones, which were relatively rare in peripheral blood. Matched ankylosing spondylitis synovial fluid reportedly showed significant enrichment of disease-linked clones.

Many counts were recorded for this clonotype. Its antigen is as yet unknown. CDR1 and CDR2 from the germline V gene are SGHRS and YFSETQ. The CDR3 consists of 13 residues. The V end lost 2 bases, the J end lost 6 bases, and 11 bases lay between the germline ends. Using quantitative 5'-RACE with molecular barcodes, the authors made TCR beta libraries. TCRdb processed the 5' RACE reads anew with MiXCR; each CDR3 protein has one entry. The table lists tens of thousands of distinct CDR3 sequences, 27% of them singletons. This chain links TRBV5-1 with TRBJ1-2; D unclear. Sequences were obtained from blood, either unsorted or a sorted T cell fraction (not recorded which). The receptor's source is a male donor with ankylosing spondylitis or in good health (not recorded which). The CDR3 nucleotides are TGCGCCAGCAGCTTCGAGGGAATAGATGGCTACACCTTC. It yields the protein CASSFEGIDGYTF. The entire variable domain, with the rest obtained from reference TRBV5-1 and TRBJ1-2, is as follows: KAGVTQTPRYLIKTRGQQVTLSCSPISGHRSVSWYQQTPGQGLQFLFEYFSETQRNKGNFPGRFSGRQFSNSRSEMNVSTLELGDSALYLCASSFEGIDGYTFGSGTRLTVV.